Listed below are T cell receptor beta chains from one sample, sequenced in a study of cytomegalovirus exposure and HLA in healthy donors. Data came from immunoSEQ multiplex PCR; TCRdb stores just in-frame clones and leaves some out. The sample consists of around 120,000 clones, about 85% of them appearing once. Sequenced sample: PBMCs. The receptor set was obtained from a boy younger than 18 in good health and CMV-seronegative. The CDR3 runs from the conserved cysteine through the conserved F or W. D genes are given only for firm matches. The size of a clone is reported for some rows only, either as once, few or many, or as a class for expanded clones.

TGCAGCGTTGGAACAACGACAGCGCGAGATGGCTACACCTTC | CSVGTTTARDGYTF | - | TRBJ1-2 | 14 | once | TRBV29-1
TGTGCCAGCAGCTTAACCCCCGGGACAGGAAGAGAGCAGTACTTC | CASSLTPGTGREQYF | TRBD1 | TRBJ2-7 | 15 | once | TRBV7-3
TGTGCCAGTAGTATCCAGGGCAGGGATTCACCCCTCCACTTT | CASSIQGRDSPLHF | - | TRBJ1-6 | 14 | - | TRBV19
TGTGCCAGCAGCCCACAGAACACCGGGGAGCTGTTTTTT | CASSPQNTGELFF | - | TRBJ2-2 | 13 | - | TRBV5-6
TGTGCCTGGAGTACTAGCGCTAGCACAGATACGCAGTATTTT | CAWSTSASTDTQYF | TRBD2 | TRBJ2-3 | 14 | - | TRBV30
TGTGCCAGCAGTTGCCGACTAGCGGGAGTCCACTTC | CASSCRLAGVHF | TRBD2 | TRBJ2-7 | 12 | - | TRBV6-9
TGTGCCAGCAGCTTCGAGGTGGGACAGAAACTGTTTTTT | CASSFEVGQKLFF | TRBD1 | TRBJ1-4 | 13 | - | TRBV7-2
TGTGCCAGCAGCTTAATTGGGGCTAGCGGGAACGAGCAGTACTTC | CASSLIGASGNEQYF | TRBD2 | TRBJ2-7 | 15 | - | TRBV13
TGTGCCAGTCGTAGGGGAGGGGGCACAGATACGCAGTATTTT | CASRRGGGTDTQYF | TRBD2 | TRBJ2-3 | 14 | - | TRBV19
TGTGCCAGCAGTCGAACCTATAGCAATCAGCCCCAGCATTTT | CASSRTYSNQPQHF | - | TRBJ1-5 | 14 | - | TRBV27
TGTGCCAGCAGCTCCCGGGGGGCCTCCTACAATGAGCAGTTCTTC | CASSSRGASYNEQFF | - | TRBJ2-1 | 15 | - | TRBV7-8
TGTGCCACCAGCAGAATGGGGGCGAGGAACACTGAAGCTTTCTTT | CATSRMGARNTEAFF | - | TRBJ1-1 | 15 | - | TRBV15
TGTGCCAGCAGGACTCGCGGGTTCTCTGGAAACACCATATATTTT | CASRTRGFSGNTIYF | - | TRBJ1-3 | 15 | - | TRBV27
TGTGCCAGCAGTGATGGGGGGGCCAAGTCTGGAAACACCATATATTTT | CASSDGGAKSGNTIYF | - | TRBJ1-3 | 16 | - | TRBV2
TGTGCCAGTAGTGAACGTACCGGGGGGGGCGAAAAACTGTTTTTT | CASSERTGGGEKLFF | - | TRBJ1-4 | 15 | - | TRBV19
TGCGCCAGCAGCCTGGACAGGGAGGAGACCCAGTACTTC | CASSLDREETQYF | TRBD1 | TRBJ2-5 | 13 | few | TRBV5-1
TGCGCCAGCAGCCAGGTCCAGGGAGGAGTCTATGGCTACACCTTC | CASSQVQGGVYGYTF | - | TRBJ1-2 | 15 | - | TRBV4-1
TGCAGCGTTGGGCAGGGGCGGGAGCAGTACTTC | CSVGQGREQYF | - | TRBJ2-7 | 11 | - | TRBV29-1
TGCGCCAGCAGCTTGGACCCCGGGGAGGGCAGGGGAGCCAATAATTCACCCCTCCACTTT | CASSLDPGEGRGANNSPLHF | - | TRBJ1-6 | 20 | - | TRBV5-1
TGCAGCGGCACAGTGGATTTTACGAACACTGAAGCTTTCTTT | CSGTVDFTNTEAFF | - | TRBJ1-1 | 14 | few | TRBV29-1